Reported below is one T cell receptor (beta chain). PCR employed 60 Vbeta and 13 Jbeta primers. Original handling: Later reanalysis found 75 million to 95 million unique TCR beta chains, approximately 11 million of them shared. The repertoire was sequenced with immunoSEQ multiplex PCR; TCRdb's copy has only in-frame clones and lacks some. Clone size and the V and J calls come from that table; the DNA yielded D and trimming. The sample totals some 200,000 clones; its top ten clones hold about 1.1%. At collection, donors were nominally healthy, but unrecorded immune exposures were probable. This specimen belongs to a study of cytomegalovirus exposure and HLA in healthy donors. The V gene's germline CDR1 is SGHTA and CDR2 FQGNSA. The CDR3 is made up of 15 amino acids. V trimming: 5 bases; J trimming: 2 bases; junction bases outside the gene matches: 4.

The sample taken for sequencing was PBMCs. The V call is TRBV7-2, the J call TRBJ1-2; 11 nucleotides agree with TRBD1. The sequence was collected from a girl aged 2-15 years in good health and CMV-seropositive. CDR3 sequence (DNA): TGTGCCAGCAGCGCTCGGACAGGGGGCAACTATGGCTACACCTTC. It yields the protein CASSARTGGNYGYTF. Combining the CDR3 with reference TRBV7-2 and TRBJ1-2 gives the whole variable domain GAGVSQSPSNKVTEKGKDVELRCDPISGHTALYWYRQSLGQGLEFLIYFQGNSAPDKSGLPSDRFSAERTGGSVSTLTIQRTQQEDSAVYLCASSARTGGNYGYTFGSGTRLTVV.